Presented here are 15 T cell receptor beta chains from one specimen sequenced in a study of OX40 agonist ivuxolimab in advanced cancers. The method was immunoSEQ multiplex PCR; TCRdb's version includes in-frame clones alone and lacks a portion of them. Of around 76,000 clones in the sample, 85% to 90% were seen once. The input for sequencing was CD4+ or CD8+ T cells sorted from blood, taken in a trial of the OX40 agonist ivuxolimab. Receptor source: an adult with an advanced solid tumor such as melanoma, head and neck, liver or kidney cancer.

The CDR3 is CASSLPSGRASFEQFF. The CDR3, as DNA: TGTGCCAGTAGTCTGCCTAGCGGGAGGGCTTCGTTTGAGCAGTTCTTC. The rearrangement joins TRBV19 to TRBJ2-1, with 12 bases identical to TRBD2. The CDR3 covers 16 residues. CDR1 is LNHDA and CDR2 is SQIVND in the germline V gene (reference sequence). V gave up 5 bases and J gave up 9 bases; unmatched junction bases: 11.

Only one count was recorded for this clone. J is TRBJ2-1 and V is TRBV29-1; D is unresolved. The V end was cut by 2 bases, the J end by 7 bases, with 9 bases between. Looked up from germline, CDR1 is SQVTM and CDR2 is ANQGSEA. There are 12 residues in the CDR3. CDR3 DNA: TGCAGCGTTGAACTTATCGGAAATGAGCAGTTCTTC. Amino acids: CSVELIGNEQFF.

The genes are TRBV10-1 and TRBJ2-4; the match to TRBD2 covers 7 bases. Trimming removed 3 bases from V and 0 bases from J; junction bases left unmatched: 11. The CDR3 contains 18 residues. CDR1 and CDR2 from the germline V gene are WNHNN and SYGVQD (reference sequence). The CDR3: CASSESATSEVAKNIQYF. The CDR3 nucleotides read TGCGCCAGCAGTGAATCGGCAACTAGCGAGGTAGCCAAAAACATTCAGTACTTC.

This rearrangement joins TRBV9 to TRBJ2-1, with D maybe TRBD1 (5 bases). The CDR3 is 16 residues long. V shed 3 bases and J shed 4 bases, with 17 bases lying between them. CDR1 and CDR2 from the germline V gene are SGDLS and YYNGEE. The CDR3 protein is CASSGQQGAAYNEQFF. CDR3 nucleotide sequence: TGTGCCAGCAGCGGTCAACAAGGGGCGGCTTACAATGAGCAGTTCTTC.

This chain connects TRBV5-1 to TRBJ2-5; D gene ambiguous. The germline CDR1 and CDR2 sequences are SGHRS and YFSETQ. The CDR3 contains 15 residues. V lost 4 bases to trimming and J lost 0 bases, with 13 bases between them. The CDR3 region is CASSLGTINQETQYF. Here the CDR3 DNA reads TGCGCCAGCAGCCTGGGCACGATAAACCAAGAGACCCAGTACTTC.

This chain links TRBV18 with TRBJ2-6; no clear D. CDR1 and CDR2 (germline): KGHSH, LQKENI. There are 15 residues in the CDR3. Trimming pared 0 bases from V and 4 bases from J, leaving 7 bases between. DNA for the CDR3: TGTGCCAGCTCACCACCAACTGGGGGGGCCAACGTCCTGACTTTC. As protein: CASSPPTGGANVLTF.

The table lists this clone with a count of one. The chain is built from TRBV7-2 and TRBJ1-1, with no clear D. Germline loops: CDR1 SGHTA, CDR2 FQGNSA. This CDR3 is 14 amino acids long. Trimming removed 1 base at V and 1 base at J, with 7 bases between. CDR3 sequence reads: CASSLETGNTEAFF. DNA of the CDR3: TGTGCCAGCAGCTTAGAGACGGGGAACACTGAAGCTTTCTTT.

The V gene is TRBV6-4, the J gene TRBJ2-1; D is possibly TRBD1 (6 bases). The CDR3 is 15 amino acids. Germline lookup yields CDR1 MRHNA and CDR2 SNTAGT. Trimming took off 3 bases at V and 0 bases at J, with 9 bases between the two ends. CDR3 sequence: CASSEGASSYNEQFF. CDR3 nucleotides: TGTGCCAGCAGTGAGGGGGCCAGCTCCTACAATGAGCAGTTCTTC.

The chain recombines TRBV4-2 with TRBJ2-2; 10 bases align to TRBD2. V was clipped by 0 bases and J by 3 bases; unmatched bases: 4. CDR1 is LGHNA and CDR2 is YNFKEQ in the germline V gene. The CDR3 length is 17 residues. The CDR3 DNA sequence: TGTGCCAGCAGCCAAGACCCAGGACTAGCGGACACCGGGGAGCTGTTTTTT. Translation: CASSQDPGLADTGELFF.

The genes are TRBV27 and TRBJ1-2; 7 bases line up with TRBD1. The CDR3 loop spans 14 amino acids. CDR1 is MNHEY and CDR2 is SMNVEV in the germline V gene (reference sequence). The J segment lost 4 bases and the V segment lost 6 bases, leaving 8 bases of the junction unmatched. CDR3 nucleotide sequence: TGTGCCAGCAGACCTGGACAGGACGGCTATGGCTACACCTTC. Translated, it gives CASRPGQDGYGYTF.

The rearrangement joins TRBV6-6 to TRBJ1-2; D is undetermined. CDR1 MNHNY and CDR2 SVGAGI come from the germline V gene (reference sequence). The CDR3 length is 15 residues. V was cut by 2 bases and J by 8 bases, with 18 bases left in between. The CDR3 sequence: CASSYDVSPSGGYTF. The CDR3 DNA reads TGTGCCAGCAGTTACGACGTCTCCCCGTCGGGGGGCTACACCTTC.

The chain joins TRBV6-6 to TRBJ2-2, with D hard to call. The germline V gene encodes CDR1 MNHNY and CDR2 SVGAGI (reference sequence). The CDR3 has 14 residues. The germline V and J ends were trimmed by 7 bases and 3 bases, with 12 bases remaining between them. CDR3 residues: CASTLEMYTGELFF. CDR3 DNA sequence: TGTGCCAGCACGTTGGAGATGTACACCGGGGAGCTGTTTTTT.

The chain links TRBV18 to TRBJ2-5, with a tentative D call TRBD2 (5 bases). Germline V lookup: CDR1 KGHSH, CDR2 LQKENI. This CDR3 region has 14 residues. Deletions cut 0 bases from V and 9 bases from J, with 14 bases between. The CDR3 reads CASSPPSVVGAQYF. The DNA for the CDR3 is TGTGCCAGCTCACCACCTAGCGTGGTCGGGGCCCAGTACTTC.

The sample holds one count of this clone. This rearrangement joins TRBV28 to TRBJ2-3; TRBD1 matches at 9 bases. J gave up 0 bases and V 3 bases, and 10 bases lay outside the gene matches. Germline CDR1 MDHEN, CDR2 SYDVKM. The CDR3 consists of 18 residues. CDR3: CASSLGTGRDYSTDTQYF. In DNA, the CDR3 is TGTGCCAGCAGTTTGGGGACAGGGCGGGATTATAGCACAGATACGCAGTATTTT.

The chain recombines TRBV30 with TRBJ2-1, with 7 positions matching TRBD2. V lost 1 base and J lost 7; bases outside the gene matches: 4. The length of the CDR3 is 13 residues. CDR1 GTSNPN and CDR2 SVGIG come from the germline V gene (reference sequence). This CDR3 is CAWSDWTSNEQFF. CDR3 DNA: TGTGCCTGGAGTGACTGGACTAGTAATGAGCAGTTCTTC. Drawing the rest from reference TRBV30 and TRBJ2-1, the complete variable domain is SQTIHQWPATLVQPVGSPLSLECTVEGTSNPNLYWYRQAAGRGLQLLFYSVGIGQISSEVPQNLSASRPQDRQFILSSKKLLLSDSGFYLCAWSDWTSNEQFFGPGTRLTVL.